A single sample is the source of the 11 T cell receptor beta chains below, sequenced in a study of T cell repertoires in cytomegalovirus infection (dated by TCRdb to about 2019). The instrument was an Illumina HiSeq 1500. The raw public reads went through TCRdb reprocessing: fastp at Q25, MiXCR clone calling, in-frame beta chains kept. Here each entry gathers all rows of one CDR3 protein and keeps the most common genes and DNA. This sample gives hundreds of thousands of distinct CDR3 sequences in total; roughly 20% of them show up just once. Approximately 10% of the sample rests with the top ten. Sequencing was carried out using PBMCs. The source of these receptors is a human donor in good health (CMV status not recorded). Some clones in this sample may be carry-over from other donors' samples.

This clonotype was seen at least ten times. V gene TRBV19 combines with J gene TRBJ1-4, with unresolved D. The V end lost 7 bases, the J end lost 8 bases, and 14 bases lay between the germline ends. The CDR3 length is 13 residues. Germline CDR1 and CDR2: LNHDA and SQIVND (reference sequence). The CDR3 reads CASKHETPEKLFF. Written as DNA, the CDR3 is TGTGCCAGTAAACACGAGACACCGGAAAAACTGTTTTTT.

In its sample, this clonotype was seen many times. J is TRBJ2-2 and V is TRBV11-2; D is unresolved. Germline CDR1 and CDR2: SGHAT and FQNNGV. CDR3 size: 13 residues. With 4 bases removed from V and 1 base from J, the gap between germline ends came to 4 bases. CDR3 DNA sequence: TGTGCCAGCAGCTACGTGAACACCGGGGAGCTGTTTTTT. Protein product: CASSYVNTGELFF.

V is TRBV19 and J is TRBJ1-5; TRBD1 aligns across 9 bases. The germline CDR1 and CDR2 sequences are LNHDA and SQIVND (reference sequence). The V segment lost 3 bases and the J segment 3 bases; nucleotides outside the gene matches: 6. The CDR3 sequence is 16 residues long. CDR3 in amino acids: CASSMEQGAHNQPQHF. CDR3 sequence (DNA): TGTGCCAGTAGTATGGAACAGGGGGCGCACAATCAGCCCCAGCATTTT. The full variable domain, in which reference TRBV19 and TRBJ1-5 provide the parts outside the CDR3, is DGGITQSPKYLFRKEGQNVTLSCEQNLNHDAMYWYRQDPGQGLRLIYYSQIVNDFQKGDIAEGYSVSREKKESFPLTVTSAQKNPTAFYLCASSMEQGAHNQPQHFGDGTRLSIL.

This clonotype occurred a few times. The genes are TRBV7-2 and TRBJ2-5; 9 nucleotides line up with TRBD1. CDR1 is SGHTA, CDR2 FQGNSA, per germline. The ends lost 3 bases at V and 5 bases at J; junction bases unmatched: 10. The CDR3 runs 16 residues. CDR3: CASSFTGTGFLETQYF. The CDR3 DNA sequence: TGTGCCAGCAGCTTTACCGGGACAGGGTTTCTCGAGACCCAGTACTTC.

This clonotype was recorded many times. The genes are TRBV7-8 and TRBJ2-3, with unresolved D. The CDR3 consists of 14 residues. The germline V and J ends were trimmed by 5 bases and 8 bases, with 17 bases remaining between them. In germline, CDR1 is SGHVS, CDR2 FQNEAQ. This CDR3 is CASSTVRIGATQYF. In DNA, the CDR3 is TGTGCCAGCAGCACAGTCCGAATTGGCGCTACGCAGTATTTT.

This chain connects TRBV7-9 to TRBJ1-1; 7 nucleotides align to TRBD1. With V trimmed by 2 bases and J by 6 bases, 6 bases remained unmatched. CDR3 length: 14 amino acids. In germline, CDR1 is SEHNR, CDR2 FQNEAQ (reference sequence). The CDR3 is CASSLSGGLSEAFF. DNA of the CDR3: TGTGCCAGCAGCTTATCAGGGGGTCTGTCTGAAGCTTTCTTT.

This clonotype was seen many times. The chain combines TRBV7-9 with TRBJ2-1; weak D call: TRBD2 (6 bases). This CDR3 region has 15 residues. Germline CDR1 and CDR2: SEHNR and FQNEAQ (reference sequence). V dropped 7 bases and J dropped 3 bases, with 16 bases sitting between them. The CDR3: CASNPGAGNYNEQFF. CDR3 DNA sequence: TGTGCCAGCAACCCCGGAGCGGGTAACTACAATGAGCAGTTCTTC.

This clonotype has only a few counts. The gene calls are TRBV12-3 or TRBV12-4 and TRBJ1-5; no reliable D call. Trimming removed 5 bases at V and 5 bases at J, with 10 bases between. The CDR3 has 13 amino acids. CDR3 residues: CASSKERDQPQHF. The CDR3 bases are TGTGCCAGCAGTAAAGAACGGGATCAGCCCCAGCATTTT.

There are many counts of this clonotype. The V call is TRBV5-6, the J call TRBJ2-1; the match to TRBD1 covers 7 bases. This CDR3 contains 17 residues. V lost 4 bases to trimming and J lost 0 bases; unmatched junction nucleotides: 10. Germline loops: CDR1 SGHDT, CDR2 YYEEEE. The CDR3 here is CASSSSMAGGSYNEQFF. The CDR3 nucleotides read TGTGCCAGCAGCAGCAGTATGGCAGGGGGCTCCTACAATGAGCAGTTCTTC.

The chain has TRBV20-1 and TRBJ1-5, with a weak D call TRBD1 (6 bases). CDR1 and CDR2 from the germline V gene are DFQATT and SNEGSKA (reference sequence). This CDR3 contains 16 residues. V was shortened by 5 bases and J by 2 bases, with 19 bases between the two germline ends. In nucleotides, the CDR3 is TGCAGTGCTGCCCGTCTCTCGGGGGCCGGCAATCAGCCCCAGCATTTT. Translated, it gives CSAARLSGAGNQPQHF.

The CDR3 loop reads CASSTFLSSYNEQFF. The DNA of the CDR3 is TGTGCCAGCTCGACCTTCCTTAGCTCCTACAATGAGCAGTTCTTC. The V gene is TRBV6-2 or TRBV6-3, the J gene TRBJ2-1; D is unclear. The V end was cut by 8 bases, the J end by 0 bases, with 14 bases between. The germline gives CDR1 MNHEY, CDR2 SVGEGT. The CDR3 has 15 amino acids.